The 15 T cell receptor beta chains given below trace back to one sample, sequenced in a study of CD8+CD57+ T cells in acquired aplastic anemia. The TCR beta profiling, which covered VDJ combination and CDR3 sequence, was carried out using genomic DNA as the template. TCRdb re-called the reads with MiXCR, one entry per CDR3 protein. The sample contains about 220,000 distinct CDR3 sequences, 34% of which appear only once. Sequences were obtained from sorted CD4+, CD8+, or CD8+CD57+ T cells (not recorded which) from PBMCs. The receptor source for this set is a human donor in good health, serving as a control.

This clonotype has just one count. The CDR3: CATRRQGVNYGYTF. CDR3 nucleotides: TGTGCCACCAGGAGGCAGGGGGTGAACTATGGCTACACCTTC. This sequence joins TRBV15 and TRBJ1-2; 7 positions match TRBD1. The germline CDR1 and CDR2 sequences are LNHNV and YYDKDF (reference sequence). The CDR3 is made up of 14 amino acids. The junction had 6 bases not matched to a gene; V was cut back by 6 bases and J by 2 bases.

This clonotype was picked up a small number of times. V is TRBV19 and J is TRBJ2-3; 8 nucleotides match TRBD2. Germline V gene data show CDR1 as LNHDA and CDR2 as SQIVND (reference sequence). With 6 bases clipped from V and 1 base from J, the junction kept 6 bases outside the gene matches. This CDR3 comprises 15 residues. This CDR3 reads CASSIGGDRTDTQYF. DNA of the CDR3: TGTGCCAGTAGCATCGGGGGGGATCGCACAGATACGCAGTATTTT.

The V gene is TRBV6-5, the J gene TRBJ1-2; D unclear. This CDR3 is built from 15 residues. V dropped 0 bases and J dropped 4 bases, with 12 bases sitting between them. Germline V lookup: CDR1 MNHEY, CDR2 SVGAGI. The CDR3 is CASSYSGQLPYGYTF. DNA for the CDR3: TGTGCCAGCAGTTACTCCGGGCAGCTACCCTATGGCTACACCTTC.

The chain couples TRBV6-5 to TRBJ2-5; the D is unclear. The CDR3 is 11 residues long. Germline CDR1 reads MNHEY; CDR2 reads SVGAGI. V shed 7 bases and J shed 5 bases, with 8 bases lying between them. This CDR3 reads CASKFRETQYF. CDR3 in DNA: TGTGCCAGCAAATTCCGGGAGACCCAGTACTTC.

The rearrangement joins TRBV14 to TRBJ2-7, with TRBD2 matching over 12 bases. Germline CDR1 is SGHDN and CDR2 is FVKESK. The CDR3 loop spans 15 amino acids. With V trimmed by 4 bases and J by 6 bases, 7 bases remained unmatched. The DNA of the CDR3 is TGTGCCAGCAGCCGTTCTAGCGGGGGGGTTTCCGAGCAGTACTTC. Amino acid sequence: CASSRSSGGVSEQYF.

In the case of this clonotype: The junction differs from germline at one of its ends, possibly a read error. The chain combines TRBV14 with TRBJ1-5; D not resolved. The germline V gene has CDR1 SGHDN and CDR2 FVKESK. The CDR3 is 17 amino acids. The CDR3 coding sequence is TGTGCCAGCGGCCAAGATCATCTCAGAAAAAGCAATCAGCCCCAGCATTTT. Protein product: CASGQDHLRKSNQPQHF.

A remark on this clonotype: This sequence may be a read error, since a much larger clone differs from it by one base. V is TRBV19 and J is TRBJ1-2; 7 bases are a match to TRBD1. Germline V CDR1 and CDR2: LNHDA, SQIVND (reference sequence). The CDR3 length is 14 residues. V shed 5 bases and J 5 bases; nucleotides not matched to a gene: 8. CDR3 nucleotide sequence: TGTGCCAGTAGTTTTATCGGGACAGCTTATGGCTACACCTTC. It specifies CASSFIGTAYGYTF.

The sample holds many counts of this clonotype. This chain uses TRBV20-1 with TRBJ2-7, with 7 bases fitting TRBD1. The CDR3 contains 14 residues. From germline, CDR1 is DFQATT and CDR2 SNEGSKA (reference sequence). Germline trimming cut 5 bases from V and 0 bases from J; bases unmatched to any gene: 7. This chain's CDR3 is CSAGSGTDSYEQYF. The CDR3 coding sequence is TGCAGTGCTGGATCCGGGACAGACTCCTACGAGCAGTACTTC.

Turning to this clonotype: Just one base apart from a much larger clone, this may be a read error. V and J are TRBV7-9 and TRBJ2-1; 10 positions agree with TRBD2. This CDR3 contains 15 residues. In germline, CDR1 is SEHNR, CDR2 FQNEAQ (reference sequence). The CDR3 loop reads CASSFPLAGVGEQFF. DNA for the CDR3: TGCGCCAGCAGCTTCCCTCTAGCGGGAGTGGGTGAGCAGTTCTTC.

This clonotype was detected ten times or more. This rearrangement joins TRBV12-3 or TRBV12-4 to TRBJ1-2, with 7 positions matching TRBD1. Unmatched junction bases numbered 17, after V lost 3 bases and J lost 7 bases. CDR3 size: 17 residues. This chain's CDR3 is CASSFYSPSTGLAGYTF. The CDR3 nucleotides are TGTGCCAGCAGTTTCTACTCCCCTTCGACAGGGCTTGCTGGCTACACCTTC.

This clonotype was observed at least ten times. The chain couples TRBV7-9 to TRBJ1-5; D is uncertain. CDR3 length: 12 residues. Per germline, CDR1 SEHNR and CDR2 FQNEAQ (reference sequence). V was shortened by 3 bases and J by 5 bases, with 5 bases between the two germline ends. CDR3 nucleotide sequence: TGTGCCAGCAGCTTCCCCGATCAGCCCCAGCATTTT. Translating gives CASSFPDQPQHF.

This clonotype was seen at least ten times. The CDR3 DNA reads TGTGCCAGCAGCCCGAGCTTAAGGACAGCCTACTATGGCTACACCTTC. This sequence encodes CASSPSLRTAYYGYTF. The chain joins TRBV9 to TRBJ1-2; TRBD1 is a possible D gene (6 bases). The germline V and J ends were trimmed by 4 bases and 3 bases, with 19 bases remaining between them. This CDR3 comprises 16 residues. The V gene's germline CDR1 is SGDLS and CDR2 YYNGEE.

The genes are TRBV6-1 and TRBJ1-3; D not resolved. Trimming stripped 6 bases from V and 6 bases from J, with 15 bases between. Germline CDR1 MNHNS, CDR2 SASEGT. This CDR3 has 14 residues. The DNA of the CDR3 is TGTGCCAGCAGGAATATCTTAAGTCCAAACACCATATATTTT. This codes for CASRNILSPNTIYF.

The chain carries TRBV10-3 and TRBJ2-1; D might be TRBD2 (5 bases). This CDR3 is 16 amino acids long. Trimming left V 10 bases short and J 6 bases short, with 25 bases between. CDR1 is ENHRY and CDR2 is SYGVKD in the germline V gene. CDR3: CATRGEGGPASNEQFF. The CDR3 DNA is TGTGCCACCCGCGGCGAAGGCGGGCCTGCCTCCAATGAGCAGTTCTTC.

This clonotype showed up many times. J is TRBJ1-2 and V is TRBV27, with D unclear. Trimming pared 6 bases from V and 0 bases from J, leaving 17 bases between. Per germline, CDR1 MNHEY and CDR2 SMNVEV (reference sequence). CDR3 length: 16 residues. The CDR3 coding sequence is TGTGCCAGCAGGACCAACAGATGGGGATCTAACTATGGCTACACCTTC. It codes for CASRTNRWGSNYGYTF.